This is a list of T cell receptor beta chains from one sample in a study of control samples from healthy donors and cancer patients. Only in-frame clones appear in the TCRdb table, and some are missing; sequencing was by immunoSEQ multiplex PCR. Of 400,000 to 500,000 clones in the sample, approximately 90% were seen once. The sequencing input was PBMCs. The receptors here all came from a man aged 35-49 years with head and neck cancer. Each CDR3 is given with its conserved first and last residue. The order of the fields is J gene, V gene, clone size, CDR3 protein. Rows may omit the clone size; those that give it use once, few, many or a size class.

>TRBJ2-7|TRBV15|NA
CATSSEYPSGAYEQYF
>TRBJ2-7|TRBV7-9|NA
CASTRGGTTSWEQYF
>TRBJ1-2|TRBV6-5|NA
CASSRRDNYGYTF
>TRBJ2-5|TRBV27|once
CASSSRGTSGSGETQYF
>TRBJ2-1|TRBV6-2/TRBV6-3|once
CASSYPRDRVSRGNEQFF
>TRBJ1-3|TRBV5-5|NA
CASRSPGQGKNTIYF
>TRBJ2-7|TRBV7-9|NA
CASSLGELGEQYF
>TRBJ2-7|TRBV7-2|NA
CASSLGPFGGGSYEQYF
>TRBJ2-7|TRBV28|NA
CASSLGQYYEQYF
>TRBJ2-7|TRBV27|NA
CASSLGFGGSYEQYF
>TRBJ2-5|TRBV4-3|NA
CASSQDSSLSRTQYF
>TRBJ2-7|TRBV5-1|NA
CASSYLGEGRYEQYF
>TRBJ1-5|TRBV18|NA
CASSPLSGTGSNQPQHF